This TCR beta chain was profiled in a study of blood T cell repertoires in COVID-19. V shed 3 bases and J 2 bases; nucleotides not matched to a gene: 7. This CDR3 has 16 residues. Germline-derived CDR1 and CDR2 are SGDLS and YYNGEE. Clones were read by immunoSEQ multiplex PCR, and TCRdb kept only the in-frame ones, dropping some. The sample lists 150,000 to 200,000 clones; approximately 80% were seen once. Recovery meant two consecutive negative NP/OP PCR tests, professional clearance, or resolved symptoms. The material sequenced was PBMCs or T cells enriched from blood (not recorded which). The chain links TRBV9 to TRBJ2-5, with TRBD1 matching over 10 bases. This clonotype originated in a man aged 40-49 years who had recovered from COVID-19. In DNA, the CDR3 is TGTGCCAGCAGCGAGGGGGGGACAGGGGTGCAAGAGACCCAGTACTTC. As protein: CASSEGGTGVQETQYF. Drawing the rest from reference TRBV9 and TRBJ2-5, the complete variable domain is DSGVTQTPKHLITATGQRVTLRCSPRSGDLSVYWYQQSLDQGLQFLIQYYNGEERAKGNILERFSAQQFPDLHSELNLSSLELGDSALYFCASSEGGTGVQETQYFGPGTRLLVL.